One sample yielded the 8 T cell receptor beta chains listed below, sequenced in a study of cytomegalovirus exposure and HLA in healthy donors. The method was immunoSEQ multiplex PCR; TCRdb's version includes in-frame clones alone and lacks a portion of them. Of some 310,000 clones in the sample, approximately 88% were seen once. Sequences were obtained from PBMCs. The receptors shown here come from a man aged 25 to 40 in good health and CMV-seronegative.

This rearrangement joins TRBV19 to TRBJ2-2; 8 bases are shared with TRBD2. Germline values: CDR1 LNHDA, CDR2 SQIVND (reference sequence). The CDR3 spans 16 residues. Trimming removed 6 bases from V and 5 bases from J; junction bases left unmatched: 11. The CDR3 bases are TGTGCCAGTAGACCCCCCGGGGGGGCCCGAACCGGGGAGCTGTTTTTT. Translated, it gives CASRPPGGARTGELFF.

This rearrangement joins TRBV4-3 to TRBJ2-7, with TRBD2 matching 10 bases. With V trimmed by 1 base and J by 3 bases, 12 bases remained unmatched. Germline assignment: CDR1 LGHNA and CDR2 YSLEER. The CDR3 consists of 18 residues. The CDR3 sequence is CASSQGLAGAFNDYEQYF. Written as DNA, the CDR3 is TGCGCCAGCAGCCAAGGCCTAGCGGGGGCATTTAACGACTACGAGCAGTACTTC.

The chain is built from TRBV30 and TRBJ1-4, with D unclear. The CDR3 covers 13 residues. Germline CDR1 GTSNPN, CDR2 SVGIG (reference sequence). V gave up 1 base and J gave up 8 bases, with 11 bases separating them. CDR3: CAWSEEASEKLFF. The DNA for the CDR3 is TGTGCCTGGAGTGAGGAGGCGTCGGAAAAACTGTTTTTT.

J is TRBJ1-4 and V is TRBV9; D is uncertain. CDR1 and CDR2 from the germline V gene are SGDLS and YYNGEE. Trimming took 0 bases from V and 0 from J, leaving 15 bases between them. The CDR3 is 18 amino acids. The CDR3 region is CASSVVPQAFATNEKLFF. The CDR3 region has the DNA TGTGCCAGCAGCGTAGTTCCCCAGGCCTTTGCAACTAATGAAAAACTGTTTTTT.

The rearrangement uses TRBV29-1 and TRBJ2-5, with 9 bases identical to TRBD2. The germline CDR1 and CDR2 sequences are SQVTM and ANQGSEA. CDR3 length equals 17 residues. Trimming removed 2 bases from V and 5 bases from J; junction bases left unmatched: 15. DNA for the CDR3: TGCAGCGTTGAAATCTGGCTAGCGGGGACCCCAGAGGAGACCCAGTACTTC. Its protein product is CSVEIWLAGTPEETQYF.

This chain connects TRBV6-1 to TRBJ1-4, with 8 positions matching TRBD1. The germline gives CDR1 MNHNS, CDR2 SASEGT. The CDR3 extends over 14 amino acids. Unmatched junction bases numbered 8, after V lost 6 bases and J lost 8 bases. In DNA form, the CDR3 reads TGTGCCAGCAGCAGACAGGGGAGATCCGAAAAACTGTTTTTT. Amino acid sequence: CASSRQGRSEKLFF.

The CDR3 is CASSPTTGLTLHF. The CDR3 nucleotides are TGTGCCAGCAGTCCCACGACAGGGCTAACCCTCCACTTT. The gene calls are TRBV27 and TRBJ1-6; TRBD1 matches 7 bases. CDR3 length: 13 residues. J lost 14 bases, V lost 5 bases, and 9 bases had no gene match. The germline CDR1 and CDR2 sequences are MNHEY and SMNVEV (reference sequence).

The V and J genes are TRBV5-4 and TRBJ1-1; 8 positions agree with TRBD1. CDR3 size: 14 residues. Losses at the gene ends were 2 bases for V and 3 bases for J; bases not matched to a gene: 3. Germline lookup yields CDR1 SGHNT and CDR2 YYREEE (reference sequence). This chain's CDR3 is CASSFRGQDTEAFF. In nucleotides, the CDR3 is TGTGCCAGCAGCTTCAGGGGGCAGGACACTGAAGCTTTCTTT.